This T cell receptor beta chain was sequenced in a study of blood T cell repertoires in COVID-19. About the study: The samples span acute and convalescent COVID-19 from the United States, Italy and Spain. PBMCs, B-cell-depleted T cells, or T cells provided the cDNA or gDNA that made up the material.

Authors' methods: Amplification of reference gene primers was used by the study to estimate nucleated cell counts. This table comes from immunoSEQ multiplex PCR, and its TCRdb copy is limited to in-frame clones, with some not included. V, J and clone size derive from that table, while D and trimming were established from the DNA sequence. The sample includes about 160,000 clones, 82% of them seen just once. During active infection, Seattle patients enrolled and were then monitored through disease. Sequences were obtained from peripheral blood. The receptor was isolated from a woman in her forties with COVID-19, enrolled during active disease.

CDR3 coding DNA: TGCGCCAGCAGCCAAGATCCCCGAGGCACAGATACGCAGTATTTT. As protein: CASSQDPRGTDTQYF. The J gene is TRBJ2-3, the V gene TRBV4-1; D is undetermined. Germline V lookup: CDR1 MGHRA, CDR2 YSYEKL. The ends were cut back, 0 bases at V and 1 base at J, with 8 bases in the middle. CDR3 length: 15 residues.